This TCR beta chain came from a study of T cell responses to AZD1222 COVID-19 vaccine. The protocol was immunoSEQ multiplex PCR, while the TCRdb copy is restricted to in-frame clones and leaves out a portion. Among more than 90,000 clones, around 89% were seen once, and the ten largest hold roughly 7%. From germline, CDR1 is SGHRS and CDR2 YFSETQ. The length of the CDR3 is 14 residues. Trimming took off 5 bases at V and 6 bases at J, with 14 bases between the two ends. The chain carries TRBV5-1 and TRBJ2-2; D is possibly TRBD1 (6 bases). This specimen consisted of peripheral blood, obtained 28 days after the second AZD1222 dose. This TCR was recovered from an adult who received the AZD1222 COVID-19 vaccine. CDR3 loop: CASRDQGLAGELFF. CDR3 DNA sequence: TGCGCCAGCAGAGATCAGGGGTTGGCCGGGGAGCTGTTTTTT.